Listed below are T cell receptor beta chains from one sample, sequenced in a study of PD-1 blockade in classical Hodgkin lymphoma. Sequencing was performed with immunoSEQ multiplex PCR; in TCRdb, only in-frame clones are kept and a portion is missing. The sample lists about 30,000 clones, 80% to 90% occurring once. The specimen was CD4+ T cells from blood, collected before the fourth cycle of nivolumab. The source of these receptors is a human donor with classical Hodgkin lymphoma. Both conserved end residues are part of each CDR3.

J gene: TRBJ1-1; V gene: TRBV7-8; CDR3 protein: CASARTELNTEAFF
J gene: TRBJ2-3; V gene: TRBV2; CDR3 protein: CASRTGGPADTQYF
J gene: TRBJ2-6; V gene: TRBV18; CDR3 protein: CASSPPDRRSGANVLTF
J gene: TRBJ1-3; V gene: TRBV5-1; CDR3 protein: CASSATGSPGNTIYF
J gene: TRBJ2-3; V gene: TRBV25-1; CDR3 protein: CASSGGQGVTDTQYF
J gene: TRBJ2-7; V gene: TRBV5-6; CDR3 protein: CASSPLGAKQYF
J gene: TRBJ1-1; V gene: TRBV19; CDR3 protein: CASKTGVGNTEAFF
J gene: TRBJ1-6; V gene: TRBV7-2; CDR3 protein: CASSSPTTAFRSPLHF
J gene: TRBJ1-5; V gene: TRBV13; CDR3 protein: CASSQASHLPQHF
J gene: TRBJ1-5; V gene: TRBV5-1; CDR3 protein: CASSRGDGHNQPQHF